Each of the 22 T cell receptor beta chains below was sequenced from the same sample in a study of graft-versus-host responses after intestinal transplantation. Here immunoSEQ multiplex PCR was the method, and the copy in TCRdb shows in-frame clones only, minus some. The table shows 90,000 to 95,000 clones, with 90% to 95% occurring only once. Their recognized antigens are unknown. The sample consisted of unstimulated CD8+ T cells sorted from spleen or lymph node cells, taken before intestinal transplant. These receptors all come from a human donor who received an intestinal transplant.

This chain connects TRBV19 to TRBJ1-1, with D hard to call. Per germline, CDR1 LNHDA and CDR2 SQIVND (reference sequence). The length of the CDR3 is 14 residues. The ends were cut back, 2 bases at V and 7 bases at J, with 14 bases in the middle. This chain's CDR3 is CASSIPRRNYEAFF. The CDR3 nucleotides read TGTGCCAGTAGTATACCGAGACGAAACTATGAAGCTTTCTTT.

This chain links TRBV4-1 with TRBJ2-1; 7 bases agree with TRBD2. The V and J ends lost 1 base and 1 base, in that order; junction bases with no gene match: 4. Germline V gives CDR1 MGHRA, CDR2 YSYEKL. This CDR3 contains 16 residues. This CDR3 is CASSQVQAGSYNEQFF. The CDR3 DNA reads TGCGCCAGCAGCCAAGTTCAAGCGGGATCCTACAATGAGCAGTTCTTC.

The genes are TRBV18 and TRBJ2-3; 7 nucleotides agree with TRBD1. The V gene's germline CDR1 is KGHSH and CDR2 LQKENI. Trimming cost V 3 bases and J 6 bases; bases outside gene matches: 21. The length of the CDR3 is 19 residues. CDR3 in DNA: TGTGCCAGCTCACCTACTGACAGGGCGAGTGTACGCCCACGCGATACGCAGTATTTT. This sequence encodes CASSPTDRASVRPRDTQYF. Variable domain in full (rest from reference TRBV18 and TRBJ2-3): NAGVMQNPRHLVRRRGQEARLRCSPMKGHSHVYWYRQLPEEGLKFMVYLQKENIIDESGMPKERFSAEFPKEGPSILRIQQVVRGDSAAYFCASSPTDRASVRPRDTQYFGPGTRLTVL.

The rearrangement links TRBV5-5 to TRBJ2-5, with 8 bases identical to TRBD2. Germline trimming cut 1 base from V and 3 bases from J; bases unmatched to any gene: 5. This CDR3 is built from 15 residues. Germline lookup yields CDR1 SGHKS and CDR2 YYEKEE (reference sequence). The CDR3 DNA follows: TGTGCCAGCAGCTTGTTTCGGGGGGGAGAAGAGACCCAGTACTTC. As protein: CASSLFRGGEETQYF.

The chain joins TRBV10-2 to TRBJ2-5, with 8 bases identical to TRBD2. The CDR3 is made up of 13 amino acids. The germline V gene encodes CDR1 WSHSY and CDR2 SAAADI. The V segment lost 7 bases and the J segment 5 bases; nucleotides outside the gene matches: 6. The CDR3 coding sequence is TGCGCCAGCACCGGACTAGCCCATGAGACCCAGTACTTC. This encodes CASTGLAHETQYF.

The count of this clone is one. The chain is built from TRBV5-1 and TRBJ1-5; 10 positions agree with TRBD1. The CDR3 extends over 15 amino acids. Unmatched junction bases numbered 4, after V lost 5 bases and J lost 2 bases. The germline CDR1 and CDR2 sequences are SGHRS and YFSETQ. The CDR3 sequence is CASSPGTGGNQPQHF. DNA for the CDR3: TGCGCCAGCAGTCCCGGGACAGGGGGCAATCAGCCCCAGCATTTT.

The rearrangement uses TRBV5-1 and TRBJ1-1; perhaps TRBD1 as D (5 bases). The CDR3 contains 14 residues. V lost 4 bases and J lost 5, with 15 bases in between. Germline V CDR1 and CDR2: SGHRS, YFSETQ. CDR3 DNA sequence: TGCGCCAGCAGCCTCCTCGGGGGTCGGACTGAAGCTTTCTTT. It codes for CASSLLGGRTEAFF.

The V gene is TRBV9, the J gene TRBJ2-7, with 7 bases identical to TRBD2. CDR3 size: 17 residues. The trim removed 0 bases at V and 1 base at J, leaving 10 bases unmatched. Germline-derived CDR1 and CDR2 are SGDLS and YYNGEE. The CDR3 DNA reads as TGTGCCAGCAGCGTAGAGTCAGGGAGGGAGGGATCCTACGAGCAGTACTTC. This gives the protein CASSVESGREGSYEQYF.

Note on this clone: The limits of the CDR3 on the DNA are not certain, so only TCRdb's listed CDR3 is given. This rearrangement joins TRBV13 to TRBJ2-3; the D call in the table, TRBD2, was not verified against the DNA. The CDR3 spans 17 residues, counting both ends. Germline-derived CDR1 and CDR2 are PRHDT and FYEKMQ (reference sequence). CDR3 amino acids: CASSFLWGGLSTDTQYF.

J is TRBJ2-1 and V is TRBV4-1, with 8 bases aligning to TRBD2. CDR3 length: 14 amino acids. Germline values: CDR1 MGHRA, CDR2 YSYEKL. J was trimmed by 10 bases and V by 1 base; bases with no gene match: 6. As DNA, the CDR3 is TGCGCCAGCAGCCAAGTACTAGCGGAGTGGGAGCAGTTCTTC. It codes for CASSQVLAEWEQFF.

The chain couples TRBV15 to TRBJ2-5; D possibly corresponds to TRBD1 (6 bases). Trimming took 4 bases from V and 4 from J, leaving 10 bases between them. The CDR3 has 13 amino acids. Germline CDR1 LNHNV, CDR2 YYDKDF (reference sequence). The CDR3 nucleotides read TGTGCCACCAGCATAACACAGGGAGAGACCCAGTACTTC. Translation: CATSITQGETQYF.

V is TRBV19 and J is TRBJ1-1; perhaps TRBD1 as D (5 bases). The V and J ends lost 3 bases and 4 bases respectively, with 12 bases between them. CDR3 length: 14 residues. Germline CDR1 is LNHDA and CDR2 is SQIVND (reference sequence). The CDR3 protein is CASSMGGAPTEAFF. The DNA of the CDR3 is TGTGCCAGTAGTATGGGGGGAGCCCCCACTGAAGCTTTCTTT.

This chain links TRBV27 with TRBJ2-7, with 10 bases aligning to TRBD1. The germline V gene has CDR1 MNHEY and CDR2 SMNVEV (reference sequence). Trimming took 1 base from V and 7 from J; bases not matched to a gene: 1. The length of the CDR3 is 13 residues. In nucleotides, the CDR3 is TGTGCCAGCAGTTTATGGACAGGGGGTGAGCAGTACTTC. This gives the protein CASSLWTGGEQYF.

V is TRBV7-3 and J is TRBJ2-2, with 8 nucleotides matching TRBD2. Per the germline V gene, CDR1 is SGHTA and CDR2 is FQGTGA. The CDR3 spans 17 residues. The ends lost 1 base at V and 1 base at J; junction bases unmatched: 5. The chain's CDR3 is CASSLMAGGLNTGELFF. CDR3 nucleotides: TGTGCCAGCAGCTTAATGGCGGGGGGACTGAACACCGGGGAGCTGTTTTTT.

In its sample, this clone was seen once. This sequence joins TRBV19 and TRBJ2-3; 8 bases agree with TRBD2. V shed 8 bases and J 5 bases; nucleotides not matched to a gene: 9. The CDR3 sequence is 14 residues long. Germline values: CDR1 LNHDA, CDR2 SQIVND (reference sequence). The CDR3 protein is CASSAGGGIDTQYF. The DNA of the CDR3 is TGTGCCAGTTCAGCTGGCGGGGGGATAGATACGCAGTATTTT.

The gene calls are TRBV6-5 and TRBJ1-1, with a possible D match to TRBD1 (5 bases). CDR3 size: 13 residues. Germline V lookup: CDR1 MNHEY, CDR2 SVGAGI. V lost 8 bases and J lost 7, with 17 bases in between. In DNA, the CDR3 is TGTGCCAGCCAAGGGGCTAGGGTTAGTGAAGCTTTCTTT. It yields the protein CASQGARVSEAFF.

This rearrangement joins TRBV4-1 to TRBJ1-1; the match to TRBD1 covers 8 bases. The length of the CDR3 is 17 residues. Per germline, CDR1 MGHRA and CDR2 YSYEKL. Trimming took 0 bases from V and 1 from J; bases not matched to a gene: 7. The CDR3 region is CASSQDPGRGPNTEAFF. The DNA of the CDR3 is TGCGCCAGCAGCCAAGATCCAGGCAGGGGGCCGAACACTGAAGCTTTCTTT.

The chain recombines TRBV27 with TRBJ1-1; no definite D call. Germline V gene lookup returns CDR1 MNHEY and CDR2 SMNVEV (reference sequence). Trimming pared 7 bases from V and 1 base from J, leaving 10 bases between. This CDR3 has 13 residues. For the CDR3, the DNA is TGTGCCAGCACCCGAGTCGGGAACACTGAAGCTTTCTTT. Translated, it gives CASTRVGNTEAFF.

The CDR3 loop reads CASSFPGRPLTDTQYF. DNA of the CDR3: TGTGCCAGCAGTTTCCCCGGGAGACCCCTAACAGATACGCAGTATTTT. The chain combines TRBV28 with TRBJ2-3, with D perhaps matching TRBD2 (6 bases). The CDR3 runs 16 residues. Between the trimmed V and J ends, which lost 3 bases and 3 bases, there was a span of 16 bases. The germline V gene encodes CDR1 MDHEN and CDR2 SYDVKM. The full variable domain, its missing parts supplied by reference TRBV28 and TRBJ2-3, is DVKVTQSSRYLVKRTGEKVFLECVQDMDHENMFWYRQDPGLGLRLIYFSYDVKMKEKGDIPEGYSVSREKKERFSLILESASTNQTSMYLCASSFPGRPLTDTQYFGPGTRLTVL.

V and J are TRBV27 and TRBJ2-3, with 7 bases matching TRBD2. The CDR3 contains 16 residues. Looked up from germline, CDR1 is MNHEY and CDR2 is SMNVEV (reference sequence). Losses at the gene ends were 3 bases for V and 2 bases for J; bases not matched to a gene: 8. The CDR3 nucleotides are TGTGCCAGCAGTTTTTGGGCTAGCGGAAACACAGATACGCAGTATTTT. It specifies CASSFWASGNTDTQYF.

The rearrangement links TRBV7-9 to TRBJ1-2, with 7 positions matching TRBD1. The germline gives CDR1 SEHNR, CDR2 FQNEAQ (reference sequence). V lost 6 bases to trimming and J lost 8 bases; unmatched junction nucleotides: 12. The CDR3 consists of 14 residues. For the CDR3, the DNA is TGTGCCAGCAGACCCACAACAGGGGTTTTAGGCTACACCTTC. The encoded protein is CASRPTTGVLGYTF.

This CDR3 is CASSPGRVATNEKLFF. The CDR3, as DNA: TGTGCCAGCAGCCCTGGGCGAGTTGCAACTAATGAAAAACTGTTTTTT. The genes are TRBV9 and TRBJ1-4; D unclear. Trimming removed 4 bases from V and 0 bases from J, with 13 bases in between. The CDR3 covers 16 residues. Germline CDR1 reads SGDLS; CDR2 reads YYNGEE.